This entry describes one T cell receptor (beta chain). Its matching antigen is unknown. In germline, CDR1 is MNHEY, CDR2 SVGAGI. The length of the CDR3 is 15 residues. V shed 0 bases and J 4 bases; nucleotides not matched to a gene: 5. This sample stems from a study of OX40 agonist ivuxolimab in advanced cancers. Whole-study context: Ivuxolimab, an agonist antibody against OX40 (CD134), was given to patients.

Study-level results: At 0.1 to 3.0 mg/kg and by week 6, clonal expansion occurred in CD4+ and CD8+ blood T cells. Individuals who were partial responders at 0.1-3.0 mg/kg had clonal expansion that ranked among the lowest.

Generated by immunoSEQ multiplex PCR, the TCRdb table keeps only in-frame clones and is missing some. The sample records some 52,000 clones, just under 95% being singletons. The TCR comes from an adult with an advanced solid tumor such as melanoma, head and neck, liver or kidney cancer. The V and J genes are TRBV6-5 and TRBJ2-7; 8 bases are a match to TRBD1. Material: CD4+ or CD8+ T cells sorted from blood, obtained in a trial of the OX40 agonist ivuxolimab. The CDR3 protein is CASSYSRTGTYEQYF. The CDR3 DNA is TGTGCCAGCAGTTACTCGAGGACAGGGACATACGAGCAGTACTTC.